This T cell receptor (beta chain) was identified in a study of cytomegalovirus exposure and HLA in healthy donors. Study-wide points: Some V segments could not be told apart, so they were left out, TRBV6-2 and TRBV6-3 among them. In a later analysis, HLA-associated beta chains showed higher expansion and lower generation probabilities than comparable chains.

PCR was performed using 60 Vbeta and 13 Jbeta primers. Here immunoSEQ multiplex PCR was the method, and the copy in TCRdb shows in-frame clones only, minus some. This sample carries approximately 190,000 clones, 82% of them seen once, and the ten largest clones take roughly 0.73%. To note about this clone: Its matching antigen is unknown.

V was trimmed by 1 base and J by 1 base, leaving 16 bases between them. Per germline, CDR1 MDHEN and CDR2 SYDVKM. This CDR3 comprises 17 residues. This TCR derives from a woman aged 18-29 years in good health and CMV-seronegative. The chain has TRBV28 and TRBJ1-1, with D perhaps TRBD1 (5 bases). The sequencing input was PBMCs. The CDR3 DNA reads as TGTGCCAGCAGTTTATTGGGGCAGGGTTGGGGGAACACTGAAGCTTTCTTT. This translates into CASSLLGQGWGNTEAFF. Supplemented by reference TRBV28 and TRBJ1-1, the full variable domain reads DVKVTQSSRYLVKRTGEKVFLECVQDMDHENMFWYRQDPGLGLRLIYFSYDVKMKEKGDIPEGYSVSREKKERFSLILESASTNQTSMYLCASSLLGQGWGNTEAFFGQGTRLTVV.